This T cell receptor beta chain derives from a study of CD8+ T cells in alopecia areata. PBMCs, the starting material, were the source of sorted CD4+ and CD8+ T cells. Extracted from the samples, RNA was reverse transcribed into cDNA to serve as the sequencing template. Produced via immunoSEQ multiplex PCR; TCRdb's table is partial and in-frame only. The table has around 150,000 clones, approximately 56% seen once; the top ten hold 36%. Points from the study as a whole: TCR sharing across patients was less clear than in mice, possibly HLA-related. Researchers report lesional scalp, most notably alopecia totalis/universalis, outstripped normal scalp in clonality. Scalp repertoires also include resident alphabeta T cells from normal skin.

The sample holds one count of this clone. Its target is not known. This TCR was sampled from a human donor in good health. The sequenced sample was CD8+ T cells sorted from blood.

CDR3 sequence reads: CATLPDNTDTQYF. CDR3 DNA: TGTGCCACCCTCCCCGACAACACAGATACGCAGTATTTT. The rearrangement joins TRBV27 to TRBJ2-3; no clear D gene. This CDR3 contains 13 residues. Deletions cut 10 bases from V and 2 bases from J, with 13 bases between. Looked up from germline, CDR1 is MNHEY and CDR2 is SMNVEV (reference sequence).